What follows are 3 T cell receptor beta chains derived from one specimen sequenced in a study of blood T cells in healthy people across ages. Primed by a sample-barcoded 5' primer and a J-beta primer mix, a second PCR proceeded for about 7 to 12 cycles. One entry per CDR3 protein results from TCRdb running MiXCR on the 5' RACE reads. The table records roughly 1,500,000 distinct CDR3 sequences, 40% to 50% of them present only once. The sequenced sample consisted of blood. These receptors were taken from a woman aged 18-29 years in good health.

The CDR3 loop reads CASKQTTDTQYF. CDR3 DNA sequence: TGTGCCAGCAAGCAGACCACAGATACGCAGTATTTT. The gene calls are TRBV12-3 or TRBV12-4 and TRBJ2-3; D is unresolved. The CDR3 loop spans 12 amino acids. The V and J ends lost 7 bases and 2 bases respectively, with 7 bases between them.

To note about this clonotype: It may be a read error: a sequence one base away is much more abundant. The V and J genes are TRBV28 and TRBJ2-7, with 9 bases lining up with TRBD1. CDR1 is MDHEN, CDR2 SYDVKM, per germline. This CDR3 has 14 residues. With 5 bases clipped from V and 5 bases from J, the junction kept 7 bases outside the gene matches. The chain's CDR3 is CASSVRDRVNEQYF. As DNA, the CDR3 is TGTGCCAGCAGTGTCCGGGACAGGGTCAACGAGCAGTACTTC.

The chain recombines TRBV9 with TRBJ1-1; TRBD1 matches 8 bases. The V segment lost 5 bases and the J segment 3 bases; nucleotides outside the gene matches: 9. CDR1 and CDR2 from the germline V gene are SGDLS and YYNGEE. This CDR3 has 15 residues. The CDR3 nucleotides are TGTGCCAGCAGTATCGATTTACAGGGGGACACTGAAGCTTTCTTT. This codes for CASSIDLQGDTEAFF.